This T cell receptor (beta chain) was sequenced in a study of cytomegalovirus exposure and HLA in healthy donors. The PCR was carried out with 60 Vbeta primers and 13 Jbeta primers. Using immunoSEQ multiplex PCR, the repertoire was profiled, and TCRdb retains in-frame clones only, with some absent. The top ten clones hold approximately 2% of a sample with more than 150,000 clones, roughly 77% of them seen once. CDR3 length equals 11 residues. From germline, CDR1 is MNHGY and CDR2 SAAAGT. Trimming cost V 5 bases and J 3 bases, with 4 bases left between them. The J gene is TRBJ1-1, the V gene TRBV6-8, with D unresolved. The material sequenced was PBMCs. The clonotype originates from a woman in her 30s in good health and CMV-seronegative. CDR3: CASSRDTEAFF. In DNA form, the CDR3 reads TGTGCCAGCAGTCGGGACACTGAAGCTTTCTTT.